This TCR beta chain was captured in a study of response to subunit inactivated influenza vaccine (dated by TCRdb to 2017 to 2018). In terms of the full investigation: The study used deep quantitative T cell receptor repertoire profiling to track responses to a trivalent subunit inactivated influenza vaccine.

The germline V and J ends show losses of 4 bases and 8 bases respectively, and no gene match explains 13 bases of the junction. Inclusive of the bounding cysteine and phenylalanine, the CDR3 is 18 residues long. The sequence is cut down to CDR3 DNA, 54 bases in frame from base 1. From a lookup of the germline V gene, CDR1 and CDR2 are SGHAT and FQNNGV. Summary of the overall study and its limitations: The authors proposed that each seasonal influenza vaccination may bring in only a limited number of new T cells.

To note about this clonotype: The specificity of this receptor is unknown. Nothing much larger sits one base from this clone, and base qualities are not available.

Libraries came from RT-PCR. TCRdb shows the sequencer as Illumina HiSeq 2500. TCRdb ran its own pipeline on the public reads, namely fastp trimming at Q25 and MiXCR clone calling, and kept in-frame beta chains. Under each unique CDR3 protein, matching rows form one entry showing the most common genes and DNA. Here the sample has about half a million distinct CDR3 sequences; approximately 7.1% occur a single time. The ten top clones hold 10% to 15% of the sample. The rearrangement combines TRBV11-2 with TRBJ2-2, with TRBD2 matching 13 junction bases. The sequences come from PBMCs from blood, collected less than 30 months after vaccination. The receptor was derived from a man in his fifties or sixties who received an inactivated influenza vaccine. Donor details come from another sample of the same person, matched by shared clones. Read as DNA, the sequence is TGTGCCAGCAGCTCCCCCCTCAGGACTAGCGGGAGACGTGGGGAGCTGTTTTTT. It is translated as CASSSPLRTSGRRGELFF.